The rows below give T cell receptor beta chains drawn from one sample of a study of blood T cell repertoires in COVID-19. Generated by immunoSEQ multiplex PCR, the TCRdb table keeps only in-frame clones and is missing some. The sample holds 110,000 to 150,000 clones; around 80% are singletons and the top ten take roughly 10%. The sample consisted of peripheral blood. All receptors derive from a man in his 60s with active or convalescent COVID-19. The CDR3 runs from the conserved cysteine through the conserved F or W. D genes are given only for firm matches. Size values are once, few and many counts, or a class for expanded clones, and some rows have none.

abundance: once; v_gene: TRBV5-5; j_gene: TRBJ2-7; d_gene: .; CDR3nt: TGTGCCAGCACAAACCCCCTTGGTCCAGCCTACGAGCAGTACTTC; CDR3aa: CASTNPLGPAYEQYF
abundance: .; v_gene: TRBV2; j_gene: TRBJ1-2; d_gene: .; CDR3nt: TGTGCCAGTACCTTACAGGGTGTCTCTGGCTACACCTTC; CDR3aa: CASTLQGVSGYTF
abundance: .; v_gene: TRBV6-1; j_gene: TRBJ1-2; d_gene: TRBD1; CDR3nt: TGTGCCAGCAGTGAGGGACAGGGGGCAGGTTATGGCTACACCTTC; CDR3aa: CASSEGQGAGYGYTF
abundance: .; v_gene: TRBV3-1/TRBV3-2; j_gene: TRBJ2-1; d_gene: .; CDR3nt: TGTGCCAGCAGCCCACTAGGCGGTGAGCAGTTCTTC; CDR3aa: CASSPLGGEQFF
abundance: .; v_gene: TRBV27; j_gene: TRBJ2-6; d_gene: .; CDR3nt: TGTGCCAGCGCATCCCGTCTTTCTCAGGACGGGGAAGGTGGGGCCAACGTCCTGACTTTC; CDR3aa: CASASRLSQDGEGGANVLTF
abundance: .; v_gene: TRBV6-5; j_gene: TRBJ1-1; d_gene: .; CDR3nt: TGTGCCAGCAGTTATCTACAGGAGAACACTGAAGCTTTCTTT; CDR3aa: CASSYLQENTEAFF
abundance: .; v_gene: TRBV12-3/TRBV12-4; j_gene: TRBJ2-1; d_gene: .; CDR3nt: TGTGCCAGCAGTCTCAGGGGTGATGAGCAGTTCTTC; CDR3aa: CASSLRGDEQFF
abundance: .; v_gene: TRBV7-2; j_gene: TRBJ2-7; d_gene: TRBD2; CDR3nt: TGTGCCAGCAGCCAGACTAGCGGGGGGGCCTCCTACGAGCAGTACTTC; CDR3aa: CASSQTSGGASYEQYF
abundance: .; v_gene: TRBV28; j_gene: TRBJ2-1; d_gene: .; CDR3nt: TGTGCCAGCAGTACGCTGACAGGCTACAATGAGCAGTTCTTC; CDR3aa: CASSTLTGYNEQFF
abundance: .; v_gene: TRBV9; j_gene: TRBJ1-2; d_gene: .; CDR3nt: TGTGCCAGCAGCCCCGGCCCGGGTGGAGATAACTATGGCTACACCTTC; CDR3aa: CASSPGPGGDNYGYTF
abundance: .; v_gene: TRBV9; j_gene: TRBJ2-7; d_gene: TRBD2; CDR3nt: TGTGCCAGCAGCGTAGAGGAGCGGGGGGGACTCTACGAGCAGTACTTC; CDR3aa: CASSVEERGGLYEQYF
abundance: .; v_gene: TRBV27; j_gene: TRBJ1-4; d_gene: .; CDR3nt: TGTGCCAGCAGTTTAAGGCAGCCGGGGGAAAAACTGTTTTTT; CDR3aa: CASSLRQPGEKLFF
abundance: .; v_gene: TRBV5-4; j_gene: TRBJ1-2; d_gene: TRBD1; CDR3nt: TGTGCCAGCAGCTTGGGACCGGGACAGGTTCTGATAAACTATGGCTACACCTTC; CDR3aa: CASSLGPGQVLINYGYTF
abundance: .; v_gene: TRBV2; j_gene: TRBJ2-5; d_gene: .; CDR3nt: TGTGCCAGCAGTCCCGAGAGGGACAAGACAGAGACCCAGTACTTC; CDR3aa: CASSPERDKTETQYF